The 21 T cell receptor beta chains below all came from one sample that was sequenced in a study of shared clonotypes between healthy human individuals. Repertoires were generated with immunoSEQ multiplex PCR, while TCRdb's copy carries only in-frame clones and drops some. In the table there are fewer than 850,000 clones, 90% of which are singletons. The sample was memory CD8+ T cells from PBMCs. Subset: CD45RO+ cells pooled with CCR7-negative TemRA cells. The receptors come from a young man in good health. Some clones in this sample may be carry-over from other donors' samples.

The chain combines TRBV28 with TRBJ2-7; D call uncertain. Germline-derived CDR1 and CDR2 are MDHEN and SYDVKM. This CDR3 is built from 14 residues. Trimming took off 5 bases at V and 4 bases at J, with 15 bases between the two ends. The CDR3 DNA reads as TGTGCCAGCAGTCCACAACGGGCCCGGTACGAGCAGTACTTC. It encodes CASSPQRARYEQYF.

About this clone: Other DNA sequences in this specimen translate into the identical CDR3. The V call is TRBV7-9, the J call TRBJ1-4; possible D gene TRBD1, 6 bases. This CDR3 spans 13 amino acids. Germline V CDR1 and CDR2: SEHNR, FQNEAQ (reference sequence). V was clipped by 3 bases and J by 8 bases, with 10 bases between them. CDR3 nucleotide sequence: TGTGCCAGCAGCTTCTTAAGGGGGGAAAAACTGTTTTTT. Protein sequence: CASSFLRGEKLFF.

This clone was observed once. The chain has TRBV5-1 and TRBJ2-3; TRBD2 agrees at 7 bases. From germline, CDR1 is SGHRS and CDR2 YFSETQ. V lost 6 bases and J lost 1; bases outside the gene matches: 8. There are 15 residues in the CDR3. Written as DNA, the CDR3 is TGCGCCAGCATTCTGGCTAGCGGAGGCACAGATACGCAGTATTTT. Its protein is CASILASGGTDTQYF. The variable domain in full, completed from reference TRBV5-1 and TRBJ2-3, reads KAGVTQTPRYLIKTRGQQVTLSCSPISGHRSVSWYQQTPGQGLQFLFEYFSETQRNKGNFPGRFSGRQFSNSRSEMNVSTLELGDSALYLCASILASGGTDTQYFGPGTRLTVL.

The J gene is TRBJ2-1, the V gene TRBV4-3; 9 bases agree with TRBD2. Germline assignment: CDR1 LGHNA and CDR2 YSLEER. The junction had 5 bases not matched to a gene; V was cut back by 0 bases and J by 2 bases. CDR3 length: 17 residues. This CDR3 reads CASSQDPERGAYNEQFF. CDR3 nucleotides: TGCGCCAGCAGCCAAGATCCCGAGCGGGGGGCCTACAATGAGCAGTTCTTC.

CDR3 sequence: CASSGYVGRNTGELFF. DNA for the CDR3: TGTGCCAGCAGTGGATATGTGGGCCGGAACACCGGGGAGCTGTTTTTT. V usage is TRBV2 and J usage is TRBJ2-2; D gene uncertain. V was shortened by 4 bases and J by 1 base, with 13 bases between the two germline ends. The germline CDR1 and CDR2 sequences are SNHLY and FYNNEI. The CDR3 is 16 residues long.

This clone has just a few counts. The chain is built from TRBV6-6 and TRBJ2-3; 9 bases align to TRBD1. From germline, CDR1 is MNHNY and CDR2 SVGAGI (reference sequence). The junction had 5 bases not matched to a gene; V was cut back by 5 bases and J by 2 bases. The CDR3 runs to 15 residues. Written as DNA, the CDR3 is TGTGCCAGCAGTCCGGGACAGGGCAACACAGATACGCAGTATTTT. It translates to CASSPGQGNTDTQYF.

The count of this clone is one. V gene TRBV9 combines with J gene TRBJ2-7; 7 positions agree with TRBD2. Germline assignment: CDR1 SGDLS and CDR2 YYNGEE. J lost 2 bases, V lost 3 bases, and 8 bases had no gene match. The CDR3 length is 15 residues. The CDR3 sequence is CASSGEAGRPYEQYF. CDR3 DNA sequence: TGTGCCAGCAGCGGGGAAGCGGGGCGTCCCTACGAGCAGTACTTC.

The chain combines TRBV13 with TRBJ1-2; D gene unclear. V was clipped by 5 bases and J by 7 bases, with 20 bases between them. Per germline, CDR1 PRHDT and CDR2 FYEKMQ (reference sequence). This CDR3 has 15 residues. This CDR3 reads CASSPRGGSLGGYTF. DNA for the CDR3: TGTGCCAGCAGCCCCCGAGGCGGAAGCTTGGGTGGCTACACCTTC.

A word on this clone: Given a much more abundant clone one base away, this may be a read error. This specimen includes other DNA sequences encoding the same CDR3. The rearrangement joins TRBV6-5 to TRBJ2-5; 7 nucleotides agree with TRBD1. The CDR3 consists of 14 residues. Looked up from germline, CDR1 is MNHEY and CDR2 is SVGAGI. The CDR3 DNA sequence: TGCGCCAGCAGTTACTCCCCAGGGGGAGAGACCCAGTACTTC. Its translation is CASSYSPGGETQYF.

The CDR3 nucleotides are TGTGCCAGTAGTATGGTGGGGGGCGCTAGAACTGAAGCTTTCTTT. It codes for CASSMVGGARTEAFF. The rearrangement joins TRBV19 to TRBJ1-1; weak D call: TRBD1 (6 bases). This CDR3 region has 15 residues. Trimming pared 3 bases from V and 5 bases from J, leaving 16 bases between. The germline CDR1 and CDR2 sequences are LNHDA and SQIVND (reference sequence).

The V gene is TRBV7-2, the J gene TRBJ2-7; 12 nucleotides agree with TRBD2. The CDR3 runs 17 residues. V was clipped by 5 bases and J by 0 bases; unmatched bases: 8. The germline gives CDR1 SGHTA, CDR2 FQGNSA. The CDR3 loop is CASSRSRTSGDSYEQYF. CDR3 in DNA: TGTGCCAGCAGCAGAAGTCGGACTAGCGGGGACTCCTACGAGCAGTACTTC.

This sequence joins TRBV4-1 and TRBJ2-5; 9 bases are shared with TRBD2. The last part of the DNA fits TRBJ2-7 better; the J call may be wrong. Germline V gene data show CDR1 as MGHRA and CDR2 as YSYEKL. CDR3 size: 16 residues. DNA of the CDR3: TGCGCCAGCAGCCAGGCCTCTCCTAGCGGGATCTACGAGCAGTACTTC. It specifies CASSQASPSGIYEQYF.

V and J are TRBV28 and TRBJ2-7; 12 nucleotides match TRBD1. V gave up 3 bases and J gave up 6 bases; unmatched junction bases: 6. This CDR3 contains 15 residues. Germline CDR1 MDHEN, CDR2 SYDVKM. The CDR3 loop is CASSFEGQGASEQYF. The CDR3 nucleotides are TGTGCCAGCAGTTTTGAGGGACAGGGGGCATCCGAGCAGTACTTC.

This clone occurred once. CDR3 amino acids: CASEKYRGPKNTGELFF. DNA for the CDR3: TGTGCCAGCGAAAAATACAGGGGCCCAAAGAACACCGGGGAGCTGTTTTTT. The rearrangement joins TRBV7-8 to TRBJ2-2; 7 nucleotides line up with TRBD1. Germline CDR1 reads SGHVS; CDR2 reads FQNEAQ. The trim removed 8 bases at V and 1 base at J, leaving 13 bases unmatched. The CDR3 covers 17 residues.

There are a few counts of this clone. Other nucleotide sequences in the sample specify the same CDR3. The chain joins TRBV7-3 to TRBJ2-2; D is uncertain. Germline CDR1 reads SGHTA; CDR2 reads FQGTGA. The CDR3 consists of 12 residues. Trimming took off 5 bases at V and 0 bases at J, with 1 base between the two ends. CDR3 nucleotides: TGTGCCAGCAGCCCGAACACCGGGGAGCTGTTTTTT. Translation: CASSPNTGELFF.

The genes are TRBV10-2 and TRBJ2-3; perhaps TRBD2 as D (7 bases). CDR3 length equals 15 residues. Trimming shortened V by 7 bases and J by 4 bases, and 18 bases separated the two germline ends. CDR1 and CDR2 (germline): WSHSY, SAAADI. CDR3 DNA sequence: TGCGCCAGCACCCACCCGTGGGAGGGGGCAGATACGCAGTATTTT. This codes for CASTHPWEGADTQYF.

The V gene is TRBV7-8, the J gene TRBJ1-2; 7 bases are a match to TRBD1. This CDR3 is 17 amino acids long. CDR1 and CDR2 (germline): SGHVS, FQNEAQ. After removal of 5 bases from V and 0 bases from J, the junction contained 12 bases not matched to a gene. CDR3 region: CASSLFSGTDSNYGYTF. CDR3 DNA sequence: TGTGCCAGCAGCCTTTTCTCCGGGACAGATTCTAACTATGGCTACACCTTC.

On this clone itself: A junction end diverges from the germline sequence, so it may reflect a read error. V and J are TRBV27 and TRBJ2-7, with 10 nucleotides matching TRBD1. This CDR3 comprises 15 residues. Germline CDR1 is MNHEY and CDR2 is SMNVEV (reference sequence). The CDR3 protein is CASGLTGTGDYEQYF. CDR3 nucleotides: TGTGCCAGCGGTTTAACCGGGACAGGGGACTACGAGCAGTACTTC.

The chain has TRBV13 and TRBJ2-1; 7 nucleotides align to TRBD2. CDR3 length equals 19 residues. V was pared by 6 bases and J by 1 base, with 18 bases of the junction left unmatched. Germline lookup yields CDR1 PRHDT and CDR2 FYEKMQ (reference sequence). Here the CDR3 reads CASRQTGLAEEGSYNEQFF. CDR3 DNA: TGTGCCAGCAGGCAAACGGGGCTAGCGGAGGAGGGGTCCTACAATGAGCAGTTCTTC.

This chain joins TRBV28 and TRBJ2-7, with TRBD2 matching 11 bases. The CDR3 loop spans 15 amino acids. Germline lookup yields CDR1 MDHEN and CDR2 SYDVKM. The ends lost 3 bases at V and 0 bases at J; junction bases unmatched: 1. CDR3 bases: TGTGCCAGCAGTTTCGGACTAGCGGGCTCCTACGAGCAGTACTTC. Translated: CASSFGLAGSYEQYF. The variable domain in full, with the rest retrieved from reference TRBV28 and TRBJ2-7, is DVKVTQSSRYLVKRTGEKVFLECVQDMDHENMFWYRQDPGLGLRLIYFSYDVKMKEKGDIPEGYSVSREKKERFSLILESASTNQTSMYLCASSFGLAGSYEQYFGPGTRLTVT.

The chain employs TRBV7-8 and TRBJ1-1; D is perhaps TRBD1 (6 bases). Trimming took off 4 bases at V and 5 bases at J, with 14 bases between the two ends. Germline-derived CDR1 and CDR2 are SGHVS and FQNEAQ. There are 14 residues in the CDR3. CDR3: CASSSEGGLTEAFF. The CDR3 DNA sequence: TGTGCCAGCAGCTCGGAGGGGGGGCTGACTGAAGCTTTCTTT.